This T cell receptor beta chain was identified during a study of shared clonotypes between healthy human individuals. TCRdb's copy holds only in-frame clones and misses some; the assay was immunoSEQ multiplex PCR. The data contain roughly 2.5 million clones, around nine tenths of them singletons. This CDR3 has 17 residues. The V end was cut by 1 base, the J end by 0 bases, with 16 bases between. Germline values: CDR1 SEHNR, CDR2 FQNEAQ (reference sequence). This sequence joins TRBV7-9 and TRBJ2-7, with D unclear. This receptor was taken from a man aged 18 to 30 in good health. Sequences were obtained from naive CD4+ T cells sorted from blood. As for subset: CD45RA+ positively selected. The CDR3 sequence is CASSLESWPSSSYEQYF. The CDR3 DNA reads TGTGCCAGCAGCTTAGAATCTTGGCCCTCGAGCTCCTACGAGCAGTACTTC.